This T cell receptor (beta chain) originates from a study of CD8 T cell repertoires and HIV-1 epitope variants. Whole-study results and caveats: This assay reports beta chains of antigen-expanded cells, not T cell function.

The method was immunoSEQ multiplex PCR; TCRdb's version includes in-frame clones alone and lacks a portion of them. The sample lists 4,500 or so clones, roughly three fifths occurring once. V dropped 1 base and J dropped 8; count of bases not matched to a gene: 7. Germline-derived CDR1 and CDR2 are LNHDA and SQIVND (reference sequence). The CDR3 sequence is 15 residues long. In regard to this clone: Its antigen is unidentified.

This chain uses TRBV19 with TRBJ2-1, with 8 bases aligning to TRBD2. Sequenced input: cultured CD8+ T cells derived from PBMCs. The sequence came from a male donor with HIV. The DNA for the CDR3 is TGTGCCAGTAGTATAGGGGGTAGCGGGAACGATGAGCAGTTCTTC. Amino acids: CASSIGGSGNDEQFF.